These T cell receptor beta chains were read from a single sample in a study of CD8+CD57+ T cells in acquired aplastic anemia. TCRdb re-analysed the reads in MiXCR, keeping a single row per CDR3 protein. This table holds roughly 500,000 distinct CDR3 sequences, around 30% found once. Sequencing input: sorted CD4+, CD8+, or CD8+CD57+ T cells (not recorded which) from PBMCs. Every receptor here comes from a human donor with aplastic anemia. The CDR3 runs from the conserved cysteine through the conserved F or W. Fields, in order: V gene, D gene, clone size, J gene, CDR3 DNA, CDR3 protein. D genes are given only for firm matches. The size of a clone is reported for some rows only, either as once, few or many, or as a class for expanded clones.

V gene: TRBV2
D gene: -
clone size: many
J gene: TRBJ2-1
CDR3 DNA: TGTGCCAGCCGGATATACTCCTACAATGAGCAGTTCTTC
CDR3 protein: CASRIYSYNEQFF

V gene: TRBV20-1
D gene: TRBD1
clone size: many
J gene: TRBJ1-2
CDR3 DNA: TGCAGTGCTAGAGTGCTGGACAGGGCCTATGGCTACACCTTC
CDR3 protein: CSARVLDRAYGYTF

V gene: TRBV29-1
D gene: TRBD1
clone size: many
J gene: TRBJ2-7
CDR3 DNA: TGCAGCGCCACACCGGGACAGGGCCTCCAAGAGCAGTACTTC
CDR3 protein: CSATPGQGLQEQYF

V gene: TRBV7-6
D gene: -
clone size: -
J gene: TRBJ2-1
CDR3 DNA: TGTGCTAGCAGTTTTAGCCTGGACAGCTACAATGAGCAGTCCTTC
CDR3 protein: CASSFSLDSYNEQSF

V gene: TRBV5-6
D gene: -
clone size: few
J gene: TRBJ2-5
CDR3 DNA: TGTGCCAGCAGCCCCTCTTCGGCGAGTTGGGAGACCCAGTACTTC
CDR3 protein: CASSPSSASWETQYF

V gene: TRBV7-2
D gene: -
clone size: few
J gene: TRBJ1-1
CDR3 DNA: TGTGCCAGCAGCTTATGGGGCGGGGCGGACACTGAAGCTTTCTTT
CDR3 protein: CASSLWGGADTEAFF

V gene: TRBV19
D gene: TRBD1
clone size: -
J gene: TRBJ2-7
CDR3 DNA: TGTGCCAGTAGCAAACAGGGGTCTAACCCCTACGAGCAGTACTTC
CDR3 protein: CASSKQGSNPYEQYF

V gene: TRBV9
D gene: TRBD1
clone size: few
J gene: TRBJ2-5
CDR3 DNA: TGTGCCAGCAGCGTAGCCTCGGGAACAGGGGGCTGGGAGACCCAGTACTTC
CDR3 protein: CASSVASGTGGWETQYF

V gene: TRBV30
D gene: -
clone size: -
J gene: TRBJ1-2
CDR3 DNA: TGTGCCTGGAGCGGCGGGACGGCGTATGGCTACACCTTC
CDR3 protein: CAWSGGTAYGYTF

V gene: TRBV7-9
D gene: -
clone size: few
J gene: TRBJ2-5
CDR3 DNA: TGTGCCAGCAGCCCGACTGGGTTGAGGCAAGAGACCCAGTACTTC
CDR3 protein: CASSPTGLRQETQYF

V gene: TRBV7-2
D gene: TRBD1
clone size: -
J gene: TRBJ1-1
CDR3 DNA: TGTGCCAGCAGCTTGACAGGGGTTAGCACTGAAGCTTTCTTT
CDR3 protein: CASSLTGVSTEAFF

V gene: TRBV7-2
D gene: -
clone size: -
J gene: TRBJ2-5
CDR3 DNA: TGTGCCTCACAACCCCCGAGCCAAGAGACCCAGTACTTC
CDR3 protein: CASQPPSQETQYF

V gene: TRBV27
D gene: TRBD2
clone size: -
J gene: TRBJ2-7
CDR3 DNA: TGTGCCAGCAGTTTAACAGGACTAGCCTCCTACGAGCAGTACTTC
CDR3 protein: CASSLTGLASYEQYF

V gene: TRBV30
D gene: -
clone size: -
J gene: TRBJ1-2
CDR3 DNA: TGTGCCTCGGCCCCAGTAAACTATGGCTACACCTTC
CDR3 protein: CASAPVNYGYTF

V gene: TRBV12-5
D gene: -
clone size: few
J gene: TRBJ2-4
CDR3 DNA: TGTGCTAGTGGTTGGGACCCTGCCAACATTCAGTACTTC
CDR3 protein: CASGWDPANIQYF

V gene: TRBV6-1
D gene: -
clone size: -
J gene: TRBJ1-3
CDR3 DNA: TGTGCCAGCAGTGAAGCACAAGCTGGAAACACCATATATTTT
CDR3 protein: CASSEAQAGNTIYF

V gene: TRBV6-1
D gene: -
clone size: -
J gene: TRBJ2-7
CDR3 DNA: TGTGCCAGCAGTGTTGCGTATCTCTACGAGCAGTACTTC
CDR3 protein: CASSVAYLYEQYF

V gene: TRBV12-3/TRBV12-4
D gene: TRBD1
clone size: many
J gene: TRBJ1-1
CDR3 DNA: TGTGCCAGCAGCTGGGGACAGAGGGACACTGAAGCTTTCTTT
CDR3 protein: CASSWGQRDTEAFF

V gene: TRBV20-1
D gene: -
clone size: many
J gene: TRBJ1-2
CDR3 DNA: TGCAGTGCTAGACAGGACAGAGATTACTATGGCTACACCTTC
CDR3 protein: CSARQDRDYYGYTF

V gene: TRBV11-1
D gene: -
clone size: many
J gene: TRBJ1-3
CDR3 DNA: TGTGCCAGCAGCTTACTCCCCAGGTCTGGGAGTACGGTCTCTGGAAACACCATATATTTT
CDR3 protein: CASSLLPRSGSTVSGNTIYF

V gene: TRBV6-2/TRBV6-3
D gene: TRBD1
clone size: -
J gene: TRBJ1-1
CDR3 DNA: TGTGCCAGCAGTTACTCATATTCTACAGGGGGGACTGAAGCTTTCTTT
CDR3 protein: CASSYSYSTGGTEAFF

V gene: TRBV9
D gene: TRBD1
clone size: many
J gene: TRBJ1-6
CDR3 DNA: TGTGCCAGCAGCGTAGCGGCAGGGGGTTATGGTTCACCCCTCCACTTT
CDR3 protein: CASSVAAGGYGSPLHF

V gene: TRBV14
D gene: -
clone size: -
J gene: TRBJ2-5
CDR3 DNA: TGTGCCAGCAGCTTAGTACGGTCAGGGCTGAACTCTAGGGAGACCCAGTACTTC
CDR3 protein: CASSLVRSGLNSRETQYF

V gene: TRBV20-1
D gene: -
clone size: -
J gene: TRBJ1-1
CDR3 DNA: TGCAGTGCTAGAGTGGCAGGGGTGGGTCCTGAAGCTTTCTTT
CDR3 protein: CSARVAGVGPEAFF

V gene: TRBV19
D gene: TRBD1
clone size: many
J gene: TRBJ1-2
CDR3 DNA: TGTGCCAGTAAAGCACAGGGGCGGGGCTATGGCTACACCTTC
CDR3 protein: CASKAQGRGYGYTF

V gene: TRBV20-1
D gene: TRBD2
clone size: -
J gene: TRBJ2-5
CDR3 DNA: TGCAGTGCTAGAGGGCCGGGACTAGCGGGAGCAGAGACCCAGTACTTC
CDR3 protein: CSARGPGLAGAETQYF

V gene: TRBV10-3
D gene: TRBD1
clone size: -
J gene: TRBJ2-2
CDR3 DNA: TGTGCCATCAGTGATCCCAGGGGGAACGGGGAGCTGTTTTTT
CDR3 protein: CAISDPRGNGELFF

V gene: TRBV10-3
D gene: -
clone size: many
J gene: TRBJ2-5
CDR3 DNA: TGTGCCATCAGTAACCAAGAGACCCAGTACTTC
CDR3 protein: CAISNQETQYF

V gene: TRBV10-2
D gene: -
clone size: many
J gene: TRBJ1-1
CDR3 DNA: TGCGCCAGCAGTGAGTCGTGGGGCAAGATGAACACTGAAGCTTTCTTT
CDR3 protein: CASSESWGKMNTEAFF

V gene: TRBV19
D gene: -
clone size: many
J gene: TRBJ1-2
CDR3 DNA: TGTGCCAGTAGAAAAGACTTGGGGACGAACTATGGCTACACCTTC
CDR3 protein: CASRKDLGTNYGYTF

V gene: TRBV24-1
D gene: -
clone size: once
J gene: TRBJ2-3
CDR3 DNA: TGTGCCACCAGTGATGCAGCGACAGATACGCAGTATTTT
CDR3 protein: CATSDAATDTQYF

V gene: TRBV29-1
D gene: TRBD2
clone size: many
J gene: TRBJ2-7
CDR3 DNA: TGCAGCGTTGCAATTAGCGGGGGCCCCGGGTACGAGCAGTACTTC
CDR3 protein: CSVAISGGPGYEQYF

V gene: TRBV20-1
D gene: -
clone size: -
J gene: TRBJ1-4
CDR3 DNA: TGCAGTGCGGGGGACTCGGACAGTTCTAATGAAAAACTGTTTTTT
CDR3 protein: CSAGDSDSSNEKLFF

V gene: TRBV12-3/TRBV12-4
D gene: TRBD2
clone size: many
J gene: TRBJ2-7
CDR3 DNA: TGTGCCAGCAGTTTTAAGTGGGAGGGCCACGAGCAGTACTTC
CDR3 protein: CASSFKWEGHEQYF

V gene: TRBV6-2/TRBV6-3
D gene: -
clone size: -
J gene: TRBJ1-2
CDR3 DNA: TGTGCCAGCAGTCAAATCCTGACTGACTATGGCTACACCTTC
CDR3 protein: CASSQILTDYGYTF

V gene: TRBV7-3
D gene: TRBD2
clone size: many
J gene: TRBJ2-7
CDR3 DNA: TGTGCCAGCAGGCCATCCGGGACTAGCGGGAGACTATACTTC
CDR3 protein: CASRPSGTSGRLYF

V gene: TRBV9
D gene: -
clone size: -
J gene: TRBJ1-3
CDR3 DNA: TGTGCCAGCAGCTCCCGGCCTCCTGGAAACACCATATATTTT
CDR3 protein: CASSSRPPGNTIYF

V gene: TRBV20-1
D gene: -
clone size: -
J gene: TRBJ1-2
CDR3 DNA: TGCAGTGCAAGCATGGGGGCGAATCTTTCCTATGGCTACACCTTC
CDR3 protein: CSASMGANLSYGYTF

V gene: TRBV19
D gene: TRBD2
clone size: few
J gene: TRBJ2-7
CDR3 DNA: TGTGCCAGTAGTATAGGGGCAGATAGCGGGAGTCTTCGGTACTTC
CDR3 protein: CASSIGADSGSLRYF

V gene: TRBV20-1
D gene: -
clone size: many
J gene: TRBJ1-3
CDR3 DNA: TGCAGTGCTACACAGGGATCTGGAAACACCATATATTTT
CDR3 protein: CSATQGSGNTIYF

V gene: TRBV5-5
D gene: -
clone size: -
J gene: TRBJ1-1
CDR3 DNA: TGTGCCAGCAGCTTAGCAGCGAACGCTATGAACACTGAAGCTTTCTTT
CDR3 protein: CASSLAANAMNTEAFF

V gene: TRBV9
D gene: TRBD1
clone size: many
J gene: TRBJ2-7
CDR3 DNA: TGTGCCAGCAGCGCACAGGGGGCGACCTACGAGCAGTACTTC
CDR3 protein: CASSAQGATYEQYF

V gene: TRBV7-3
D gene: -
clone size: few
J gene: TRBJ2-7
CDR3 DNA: TGTGCCAGACCTAAATACGAGCAGTACTTC
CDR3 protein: CARPKYEQYF

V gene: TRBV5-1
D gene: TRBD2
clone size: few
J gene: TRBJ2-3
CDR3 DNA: TGCGCCAGCAGCTTGGAGCGGGGGGGCACAGATACGCAGTATTTT
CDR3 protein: CASSLERGGTDTQYF

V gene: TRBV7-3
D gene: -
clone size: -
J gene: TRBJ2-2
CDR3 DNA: TGTGCCAGCAGCTTGCCTACTTTTAGGGACACCGGGGAGCTGTTTTTT
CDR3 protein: CASSLPTFRDTGELFF

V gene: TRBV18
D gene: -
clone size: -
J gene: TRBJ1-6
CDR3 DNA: TGTGCCAGCTCACTATTCAGACAAGGGGACCTCCACTTT
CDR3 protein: CASSLFRQGDLHF

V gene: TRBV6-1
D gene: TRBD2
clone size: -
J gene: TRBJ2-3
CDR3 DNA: TGTGCCAGCAGTGAGCAGCGGGAGGTCACAGATACGCAGTATTTT
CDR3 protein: CASSEQREVTDTQYF

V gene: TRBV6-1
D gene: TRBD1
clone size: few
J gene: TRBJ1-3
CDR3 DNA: TGTGCCACTGACAGGGTTGGAAACACCATATATTTT
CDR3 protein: CATDRVGNTIYF

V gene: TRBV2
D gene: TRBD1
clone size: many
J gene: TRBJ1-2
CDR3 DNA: TGTGCCAGCACTGGGACAGATGGCTACACCTTC
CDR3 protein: CASTGTDGYTF

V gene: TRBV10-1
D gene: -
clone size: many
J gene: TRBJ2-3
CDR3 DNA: TGCGCCAGCAGTGGGGGGACGCAGCCCGATACGCAGTATTTT
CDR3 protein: CASSGGTQPDTQYF

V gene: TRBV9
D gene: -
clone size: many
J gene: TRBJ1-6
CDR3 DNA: TGTGCCAGCAGCCCACGGGGTGTTTCCTATAATTCACCCCTCCACTTT
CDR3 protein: CASSPRGVSYNSPLHF

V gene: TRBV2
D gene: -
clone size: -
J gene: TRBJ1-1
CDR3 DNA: TGTGCCAGCAGTGTGGGGGTGGAGAACACTGAAGCTCTCTTC
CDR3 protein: CASSVGVENTEALF

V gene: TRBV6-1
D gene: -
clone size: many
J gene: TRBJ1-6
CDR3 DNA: TGTGCCAGCGCTAAACAGACCAGGGATTCACCCCTCCACTTT
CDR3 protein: CASAKQTRDSPLHF

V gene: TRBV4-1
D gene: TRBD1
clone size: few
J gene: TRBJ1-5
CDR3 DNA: TGCGCCAGCAGCCAAGATAGGGGGGGCGGACAGGGGCTAGATCAGCCCCAGCATTTT
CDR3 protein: CASSQDRGGGQGLDQPQHF

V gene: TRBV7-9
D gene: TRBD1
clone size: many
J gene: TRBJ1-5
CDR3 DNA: TGTGCCAGCAGTCTAGGTACTGGGACAGGGGGGGACAATCAGCCCCAGCATTTT
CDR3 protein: CASSLGTGTGGDNQPQHF